The following is a T cell receptor (beta chain) sequence with its context. As yet, its antigen is unknown. This sample stems from a study of T cells expressing NK-cell markers. 5'RACE template switching with UMIs produced the TCR beta cDNA. TCRdb re-analyzed the 5' RACE reads; it lists each CDR3 protein once, without DNA. The listing contains more than 400,000 distinct CDR3 sequences. CDR1 is DFQATT and CDR2 is SNEGSKA in the germline V gene (reference sequence). The CDR3 runs to 17 residues. Findings and limits, study-wide: These clonotypes, the leaders elsewhere, also led the CD3+CD56-NKG2C+ fraction in a handful of donors. Uncertainty persisted over the HCMV specificity of expanded NKG2C+ T cell clones. NKG2C+ dominant clonotypes from several donors made up about 1.0-8% of CD8+ T cells.

This sequence originates from a woman between 18 and 70 years old in good health. The V gene is TRBV20-1, the J gene TRBJ2-1; the TRBD2 assignment by TCRdb is unverifiable without DNA. The material sequenced was blood T cells: a sorted CD56 or NKG2C T cell subset, CD4+ or CD8+ T cells, or bulk PBMC T cells (not recorded which). Here the CDR3 reads CSAKPFLAGGDYNEQFF.